This T cell receptor beta chain was recovered during a study of T cell responses to AZD1222 COVID-19 vaccine. J was trimmed by 4 bases and V by 5 bases; bases with no gene match: 10. Per germline, CDR1 SGHAT and CDR2 FQNNGV. The CDR3 has 15 amino acids. Worth noting for this clone: What it recognizes is unknown.

Second-dose schedules of about 4 or about 12 weeks were combined. Broader study findings: Only 5 or 6 people who got AZD1222 tested seropositive at baseline.

Measured with immunoSEQ multiplex PCR; TCRdb has only the in-frame clones, and not every one. The table shows about 110,000 clones, with about 90% occurring only once. This sample comprised peripheral blood, obtained 28 days after the second AZD1222 dose. The sequence came from an adult who received the AZD1222 COVID-19 vaccine. The rearrangement links TRBV11-2 to TRBJ2-7; 8 bases agree with TRBD2. CDR3 residues: CASSPSGGAGYEQYF. The CDR3 nucleotides are TGTGCCAGCAGCCCCTCCGGGGGGGCCGGATACGAGCAGTACTTC.